These 31 T cell receptor beta chains originate from one sample sequenced in a study of blood T cell repertoires in COVID-19. TCRdb keeps only in-frame clones here, not all; method: immunoSEQ multiplex PCR. The sample records about 190,000 clones, roughly 82% being singletons. Input material: PBMCs or T cells enriched from blood (not recorded which). These receptors originate from a man in his forties with acute COVID-19.

This clone was seen just once. The rearrangement uses TRBV29-1 and TRBJ2-1, with unresolved D. Germline values: CDR1 SQVTM, CDR2 ANQGSEA. The CDR3 has 12 residues. V was pared by 4 bases and J by 5 bases, with 9 bases between. The CDR3 sequence is CSVARSDNEQFF. CDR3 nucleotides: TGCAGCGTTGCTCGGTCTGACAATGAGCAGTTCTTC.

J is TRBJ2-1 and V is TRBV7-9; D perhaps matches TRBD2 (6 bases). Looked up from germline, CDR1 is SEHNR and CDR2 is FQNEAQ (reference sequence). CDR3 size: 14 residues. Trimming removed 5 bases at V and 7 bases at J, with 15 bases between. The CDR3 reads CASSPRLGGNEQFF. The CDR3 DNA reads as TGTGCCAGCAGCCCGAGACTAGGAGGAAATGAGCAGTTCTTC.

The chain uses TRBV7-2 and TRBJ2-7, with D perhaps TRBD2 (6 bases). V shed 3 bases and J shed 2 bases, with 23 bases lying between them. Germline V CDR1 and CDR2: SGHTA, FQGNSA. CDR3 length: 18 residues. The CDR3 sequence is CASSFGVGGSNHPYEQYF. As DNA, the CDR3 is TGTGCCAGCAGCTTTGGAGTTGGGGGGTCCAACCATCCCTACGAGCAGTACTTC.

This rearrangement joins TRBV5-1 to TRBJ2-2; TRBD1 might be the D (6 bases). V lost 0 bases and J 4 bases, leaving 10 bases between the germline ends. Per the germline V gene, CDR1 is SGHRS and CDR2 is YFSETQ. The length of the CDR3 is 15 residues. CDR3 in DNA: TGCGCCAGCAGCTTGGCCTTGGACAGCACCGGGGAGCTGTTTTTT. It specifies CASSLALDSTGELFF.

This rearrangement joins TRBV28 to TRBJ2-1; D is possibly TRBD2 (6 bases). This CDR3 contains 16 residues. In germline, CDR1 is MDHEN, CDR2 SYDVKM. V was shortened by 6 bases and J by 6 bases, with 21 bases between the two germline ends. CDR3 sequence: CASSLRSAGRRNEQFF. In DNA, the CDR3 is TGTGCCAGCAGCCTACGAAGTGCGGGACGCCGCAATGAGCAGTTCTTC.

The rearrangement uses TRBV7-9 and TRBJ1-1; D remains ambiguous. Per germline, CDR1 SEHNR and CDR2 FQNEAQ (reference sequence). CDR3 size: 12 residues. The germline V and J ends were trimmed by 5 bases and 3 bases, with 7 bases remaining between them. The DNA for the CDR3 is TGTGCCAGCAGCACGAGGGACACTGAAGCTTTCTTT. It translates to CASSTRDTEAFF.

This chain links TRBV20-1 with TRBJ2-2; a weak D match, TRBD2 (5 bases). Looked up from germline, CDR1 is DFQATT and CDR2 is SNEGSKA (reference sequence). V shed 3 bases and J shed 6 bases, with 14 bases lying between them. The CDR3 length is 14 residues. CDR3 in DNA: TGCAGTGCTAGTGTGGGTCGGGGTCCCGGGGAGCTGTTTTTT. This translates into CSASVGRGPGELFF.

This chain links TRBV29-1 with TRBJ2-3; 7 nucleotides line up with TRBD1. Germline CDR1 reads SQVTM; CDR2 reads ANQGSEA. V dropped 6 bases and J dropped 2; count of bases not matched to a gene: 5. There are 13 residues in the CDR3. The CDR3 protein is CSVRGRNTDTQYF. The CDR3 DNA sequence: TGCAGCGTGAGGGGGCGGAACACAGATACGCAGTATTTT.

This clone came up once. The chain recombines TRBV5-4 with TRBJ2-2; TRBD1 agrees at 8 bases. The CDR3 extends over 16 amino acids. CDR1 SGHNT and CDR2 YYREEE come from the germline V gene (reference sequence). The ends lost 0 bases at V and 3 bases at J; junction bases unmatched: 4. This CDR3 reads CASSLGQGAYTGELFF. DNA for the CDR3: TGTGCCAGCAGCTTGGGGCAGGGGGCATACACCGGGGAGCTGTTTTTT. Full variable domain (rest looked up from reference TRBV5-4 and TRBJ2-2): ETGVTQSPTHLIKTRGQQVTLRCSSQSGHNTVSWYQQALGQGPQFIFQYYREEENGRGNFPPRFSGLQFPNYSSELNVNALELDDSALYLCASSLGQGAYTGELFFGEGSRLTVL.

This chain uses TRBV3-1 (or the pseudogene TRBV3-2) with TRBJ1-1; possible D gene TRBD1, 6 bases. Germline V gives CDR1 LGHDT, CDR2 YNNKEL (reference sequence). CDR3 length: 15 amino acids. Trimming left V 2 bases short and J 1 base short, with 11 bases between. CDR3 residues: CASSQKTGANTEAFF. In nucleotides, the CDR3 is TGTGCCAGCAGCCAAAAGACAGGAGCGAACACTGAAGCTTTCTTT.

The chain carries TRBV6-6 and TRBJ2-1, with TRBD1 matching over 9 bases. CDR1 is MNHNY and CDR2 is SVGAGI in the germline V gene (reference sequence). Trimming at V came to 3 bases and at J to 8 bases, leaving 8 bases not matched to a gene. The CDR3 spans 15 residues. CDR3 amino acids: CASSYAGTGSHEQFF. The CDR3, as DNA: TGTGCCAGCAGTTATGCCGGGACAGGGTCCCATGAGCAGTTCTTC.

The V gene is TRBV5-1, the J gene TRBJ2-6; D might be TRBD1 (6 bases). Deletions cut 0 bases from V and 2 bases from J, with 6 bases between. The CDR3 loop spans 15 amino acids. The germline V gene encodes CDR1 SGHRS and CDR2 YFSETQ. The CDR3 region is CASSLEGAGANVLTF. DNA of the CDR3: TGCGCCAGCAGCTTGGAGGGGGCTGGGGCCAACGTCCTGACTTTC.

This chain joins TRBV27 and TRBJ2-7; 11 bases line up with TRBD2. The CDR3 spans 14 residues. J gave up 7 bases and V 6 bases, and 8 bases lay outside the gene matches. Germline assignment: CDR1 MNHEY and CDR2 SMNVEV (reference sequence). The CDR3 nucleotides read TGTGCCAGCAGATCTAGCGGGAGGCCAGGGGAGCAGTACTTC. Its protein product is CASRSSGRPGEQYF.

The CDR3, as DNA: TGTGCCAGCAGTTTGCAGACTAGCGGGAGGATTCTGAGCACCGGGGAGCTGTTTTTT. Translation: CASSLQTSGRILSTGELFF. The chain couples TRBV6-2 or TRBV6-3 to TRBJ2-2; 13 nucleotides match TRBD2. Germline loops: CDR1 MNHEY, CDR2 SVGEGT. The CDR3 contains 19 residues. V lost 4 bases and J lost 4; bases outside the gene matches: 12.

The chain joins TRBV7-3 to TRBJ1-6, with D maybe TRBD1 (6 bases). Germline V gene lookup returns CDR1 SGHTA and CDR2 FQGTGA. Trimming stripped 5 bases from V and 7 bases from J, with 9 bases between. This CDR3 is built from 13 residues. CDR3 residues: CASSTGFNSPLHF. The CDR3 DNA is TGTGCCAGCAGCACAGGGTTCAATTCACCCCTCCACTTT.

This chain joins TRBV6-1 and TRBJ2-2; 7 bases are a match to TRBD1. CDR1 is MNHNS and CDR2 is SASEGT in the germline V gene. V gave up 2 bases and J gave up 6 bases; unmatched junction bases: 3. The length of the CDR3 is 14 residues. The CDR3 nucleotides read TGTGCCAGCAGTGAAACGAGGGGGCCCGGGGAGCTGTTTTTT. The encoded protein is CASSETRGPGELFF.

The rearrangement uses TRBV5-1 and TRBJ2-1, with D perhaps TRBD2 (6 bases). Germline-derived CDR1 and CDR2 are SGHRS and YFSETQ. This CDR3 is built from 16 residues. V lost 2 bases and J 2 bases, leaving 14 bases between the germline ends. CDR3 amino acids: CASSFGPGVTYNEQFF. CDR3 nucleotide sequence: TGCGCCAGCAGCTTTGGCCCGGGAGTTACCTACAATGAGCAGTTCTTC.

Of note for this clone: The junction departs from the called germline gene at one end, perhaps through a read error. V gene TRBV27 combines with J gene TRBJ2-3, with 7 nucleotides matching TRBD2. The CDR3 length is 14 residues. The germline V gene encodes CDR1 MNHEY and CDR2 SMNVEV (reference sequence). The CDR3 is CASSHGEGIGRSDF. In DNA, the CDR3 is TGTGCCAGCAGCCACGGGGAGGGGATCGGTAGGTCCGATTTT.

The J gene is TRBJ2-3, the V gene TRBV4-1; D remains ambiguous. The CDR3 is 14 amino acids. From germline, CDR1 is MGHRA and CDR2 YSYEKL. The V end was cut by 3 bases, the J end by 3 bases, with 10 bases between. This CDR3 is CASSQLGLTDTQYF. CDR3 DNA: TGCGCCAGCAGCCAGCTAGGTTTGACAGATACGCAGTATTTT.

This sequence joins TRBV28 and TRBJ1-2; D is unclear. Germline loops: CDR1 MDHEN, CDR2 SYDVKM. Deletions cut 2 bases from V and 1 base from J, with 11 bases between. The CDR3 has 15 residues. Here the CDR3 DNA reads TGTGCCAGCAGTTTAGTGGGAGTTGTTAACTATGGCTACACCTTC. This encodes CASSLVGVVNYGYTF.

The gene calls are TRBV7-9 and TRBJ2-7; D call uncertain. The CDR3 is 15 amino acids. V dropped 6 bases and J dropped 3 bases, with 18 bases sitting between them. Germline CDR1 SEHNR, CDR2 FQNEAQ (reference sequence). The CDR3 spells CASSSNEPPGYEQYF. The CDR3 nucleotides read TGTGCCAGCAGTTCCAACGAGCCCCCCGGCTACGAGCAGTACTTC.

The CDR3 DNA reads TGTGCCAGCAGCTTCCTGGCGGCATCCACCGGGGAGCTGTTTTTT. As protein: CASSFLAASTGELFF. The chain couples TRBV11-2 to TRBJ2-2; D unclear. The CDR3 has 15 residues. V was pared by 3 bases and J by 4 bases, with 12 bases between. Germline loops: CDR1 SGHAT, CDR2 FQNNGV. Filled out from reference TRBV11-2 and TRBJ2-2, the complete variable domain reads EAGVAQSPRYKIIEKRQSVAFWCNPISGHATLYWYQQILGQGPKLLIQFQNNGVVDDSQLPKDRFSAERLKGVDSTLKIQPAKLEDSAVYLCASSFLAASTGELFFGEGSRLTVL.

This clone was detected only a few times. The V gene is TRBV6-4, the J gene TRBJ2-3, with 7 nucleotides matching TRBD2. In germline, CDR1 is MRHNA, CDR2 SNTAGT. V trimming: 7 bases; J trimming: 0 bases; junction bases outside the gene matches: 7. The CDR3 consists of 15 residues. The CDR3: CASKEEGGSTDTQYF. Here the CDR3 DNA reads TGTGCCAGCAAAGAAGAGGGAGGGAGCACAGATACGCAGTATTTT.

The rearrangement joins TRBV28 to TRBJ1-4; possibly TRBD1 for D (5 bases). CDR1 MDHEN and CDR2 SYDVKM come from the germline V gene. This CDR3 has 17 amino acids. V was pared by 7 bases and J by 3 bases, with 21 bases between. The CDR3 DNA sequence: TGTGCCAGCACCCGGCGCCAGATGGGGCCTTCTAATGAAAAACTGTTTTTT. This sequence encodes CASTRRQMGPSNEKLFF. The complete variable domain, with remaining parts taken from reference TRBV28 and TRBJ1-4, reads DVKVTQSSRYLVKRTGEKVFLECVQDMDHENMFWYRQDPGLGLRLIYFSYDVKMKEKGDIPEGYSVSREKKERFSLILESASTNQTSMYLCASTRRQMGPSNEKLFFGSGTQLSVL.

The chain is built from TRBV18 and TRBJ1-1, with TRBD1 matching over 8 bases. The CDR3 extends over 15 amino acids. CDR1 is KGHSH and CDR2 is LQKENI in the germline V gene. J gave up 2 bases and V 6 bases, and 8 bases lay outside the gene matches. The CDR3 sequence is CASSPGQALNTEAFF. The DNA for the CDR3 is TGTGCCAGCTCGCCGGGACAGGCGCTAAACACTGAAGCTTTCTTT.

This clone was seen a few times. The chain uses TRBV6-5 and TRBJ2-1; 12 bases fit TRBD2. The CDR3 is 15 amino acids. V trimming: 5 bases; J trimming: 4 bases; junction bases outside the gene matches: 3. The germline V gene has CDR1 MNHEY and CDR2 SVGAGI. CDR3 coding DNA: TGTGCCAGCAGTCCCGGGACTAGCGGGTACAATGAGCAGTTCTTC. Its protein is CASSPGTSGYNEQFF.

V and J are TRBV19 and TRBJ1-6; 8 nucleotides agree with TRBD1. The V gene end was trimmed by 3 bases and the J gene end by 10 bases; junction bases not matched to a gene: 5. The CDR3 has 14 residues. The V gene's germline CDR1 is LNHDA and CDR2 SQIVND (reference sequence). The CDR3 loop reads CASSIGQGKSPLHF. As DNA, the CDR3 is TGTGCCAGTAGTATCGGACAGGGCAAATCACCCCTCCACTTT.

This chain joins TRBV9 and TRBJ1-5; the D is unclear. Trimming took 4 bases from V and 9 from J, leaving 14 bases between them. CDR3 size: 13 residues. Per germline, CDR1 SGDLS and CDR2 YYNGEE. The chain's CDR3 is CASSQDGGGPQHF. DNA for the CDR3: TGTGCCAGCAGCCAGGACGGAGGTGGGCCCCAGCATTTT.

The V gene is TRBV5-1, the J gene TRBJ2-2; 7 nucleotides line up with TRBD1. The germline V gene encodes CDR1 SGHRS and CDR2 YFSETQ. This CDR3 region has 14 residues. Losses at the gene ends were 2 bases for V and 7 bases for J; bases not matched to a gene: 5. CDR3 bases: TGCGCCAGCAGCTTCCAGGGGGTCGTCGGGGAGCTGTTTTTT. Protein: CASSFQGVVGELFF.

The chain couples TRBV6-1 to TRBJ2-3; D call uncertain. Trimming stripped 2 bases from V and 5 bases from J, with 14 bases between. There are 15 residues in the CDR3. CDR1 MNHNS and CDR2 SASEGT come from the germline V gene. This chain's CDR3 is CASSEHGSLEDTQYF. CDR3 nucleotide sequence: TGTGCCAGCAGTGAACATGGTTCGTTAGAAGATACGCAGTATTTT.

This sequence joins TRBV15 and TRBJ2-3; D uncertain. Trimming removed 0 bases from V and 4 bases from J, with 11 bases in between. The germline gives CDR1 LNHNV, CDR2 YYDKDF (reference sequence). This CDR3 has 15 residues. CDR3 in DNA: TGTGCCACCAGCAGAGATCTGTCCAGATCAGATACGCAGTATTTT. It codes for CATSRDLSRSDTQYF. Full variable domain (remainder filled in from reference TRBV15 and TRBJ2-3): DAMVIQNPRYQVTQFGKPVTLSCSQTLNHNVMYWYQQKSSQAPKLLFHYYDKDFNNEADTPDNFQSRRPNTSFCFLDIRSPGLGDTAMYLCATSRDLSRSDTQYFGPGTRLTVL.